A selection of T cell receptor beta chains follows, all from one sample in a study of OX40 agonist ivuxolimab in advanced cancers. Generated by immunoSEQ multiplex PCR, the TCRdb table keeps only in-frame clones and is missing some. This table holds roughly 120,000 clones, around 87% found once. Sequencing was performed on CD4+ or CD8+ T cells sorted from blood, taken in a trial of the OX40 agonist ivuxolimab. These TCRs come from an adult with an advanced solid tumor such as melanoma, head and neck, liver or kidney cancer. CDR3s leave out the opening cysteine and the closing phenylalanine or tryptophan. D genes are given only for firm matches.

v_call: TRBV7-9
d_call: TRBD2
cdr3_aa: ASSSGLAGVQETQY

v_call: TRBV28
d_call: TRBD1
cdr3_aa: ASITGGENSPLH

v_call: TRBV25-1
d_call: TRBD1
cdr3_aa: ASRRGQGALSGELF

v_call: TRBV20-1
d_call: TRBD1
cdr3_aa: SASTGGGYT

v_call: TRBV7-2
d_call: .
cdr3_aa: ASSLFWGVGSYEQY

v_call: TRBV4-3
d_call: .
cdr3_aa: ASSQDRGSYNEQF

v_call: TRBV7-2
d_call: TRBD1
cdr3_aa: ASSRQGRTEAF

v_call: TRBV9
d_call: TRBD2
cdr3_aa: ASSLGLGRYNEQF

v_call: TRBV27
d_call: .
cdr3_aa: ASSYGRRTGELF

v_call: TRBV20-1
d_call: .
cdr3_aa: SARATVEAF

v_call: TRBV29-1
d_call: TRBD1
cdr3_aa: SVRQGIDQPQH

v_call: TRBV11-3
d_call: .
cdr3_aa: ASSERQNSYEQY

v_call: TRBV9
d_call: .
cdr3_aa: ASSRGRVHTGELF

v_call: TRBV7-3
d_call: TRBD1
cdr3_aa: ASSPGTASLPSTDTQY

v_call: TRBV7-2
d_call: .
cdr3_aa: ASSSLNLLYEQY

v_call: TRBV11-3
d_call: .
cdr3_aa: ASSLEGGTEAF

v_call: TRBV6-6
d_call: .
cdr3_aa: ASSRGRPSGNTIY

v_call: TRBV7-6
d_call: TRBD1
cdr3_aa: ASSFPLTGTGTGNTIY

v_call: TRBV6-5
d_call: .
cdr3_aa: ASWGLRLTGELF

v_call: TRBV5-6
d_call: .
cdr3_aa: ASKVTGEEY

v_call: TRBV9
d_call: .
cdr3_aa: ASSPTRVGNSPLH

v_call: TRBV7-3
d_call: .
cdr3_aa: ASSLGQVTDTQY

v_call: TRBV7-9
d_call: .
cdr3_aa: ASSLEGPNYGYT

v_call: TRBV2
d_call: .
cdr3_aa: ARSSQGTDTQY

v_call: TRBV30
d_call: .
cdr3_aa: AWSVKETYEQY

v_call: TRBV4-3
d_call: TRBD1
cdr3_aa: ASSQGQGPTDTQY

v_call: TRBV27
d_call: .
cdr3_aa: ASANGPIYEQY

v_call: TRBV5-4
d_call: .
cdr3_aa: ASSLDAGIEAF

v_call: TRBV4-3
d_call: TRBD2
cdr3_aa: ASSQILAGGLSTDTQY

v_call: TRBV2
d_call: TRBD2
cdr3_aa: ASSRLAGGMDEQY

v_call: TRBV18
d_call: .
cdr3_aa: ASSQGEADTQY

v_call: TRBV10-3
d_call: TRBD1
cdr3_aa: AISEPNRGSYEQY

v_call: TRBV19
d_call: TRBD2
cdr3_aa: ASSTLGLAGNNEQF

v_call: TRBV7-7
d_call: .
cdr3_aa: ASSLGAGIGTYNEQF

v_call: TRBV9
d_call: .
cdr3_aa: ASSVQGTEAF

v_call: TRBV7-9
d_call: TRBD1
cdr3_aa: ASSPRGHNQPQH

v_call: TRBV7-2
d_call: .
cdr3_aa: ASSPTRQDPYEQY

v_call: TRBV19
d_call: .
cdr3_aa: ASSIEGGGGQPQH

v_call: TRBV19
d_call: .
cdr3_aa: ASSPPDDRIYGYT

v_call: TRBV18
d_call: .
cdr3_aa: ASSPPSGLGGEKLF

v_call: TRBV6-1
d_call: .
cdr3_aa: ASSGGYYGYT

v_call: TRBV5-4
d_call: .
cdr3_aa: ASSLGTEPQY

v_call: TRBV19
d_call: TRBD1
cdr3_aa: ASRPRTGGLNTEAF

v_call: TRBV5-8
d_call: .
cdr3_aa: ASSSRAGNTIY

v_call: TRBV6-5
d_call: .
cdr3_aa: ASKKGTDTQY